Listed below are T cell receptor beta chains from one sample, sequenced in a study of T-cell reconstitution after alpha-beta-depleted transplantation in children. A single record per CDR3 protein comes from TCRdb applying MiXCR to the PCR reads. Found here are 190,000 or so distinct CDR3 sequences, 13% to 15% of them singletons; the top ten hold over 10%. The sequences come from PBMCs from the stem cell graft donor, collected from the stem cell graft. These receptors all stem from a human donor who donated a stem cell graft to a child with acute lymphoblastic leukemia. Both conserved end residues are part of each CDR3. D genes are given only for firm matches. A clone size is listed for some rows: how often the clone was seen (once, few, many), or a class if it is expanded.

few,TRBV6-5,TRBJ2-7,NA,TGTGCCAGCAGATCGACTTATAGCGAGCAGTACTTC,CASRSTYSEQYF
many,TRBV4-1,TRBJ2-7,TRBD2,TGCGCCAGCAGCCAAGTGGACCTCGGACTAGCGGGAGGGTGGAACGAGCAGTACTTC,CASSQVDLGLAGGWNEQYF
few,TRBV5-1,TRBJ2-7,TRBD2,TGCGCCAGCAGTCTGCTAGCGGGGTACTCCTACGAGCAGTACTTC,CASSLLAGYSYEQYF
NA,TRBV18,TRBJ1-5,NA,TGTGCCAGCACTGAGTTCCTGGGAGTAGGGAATCAGCCCCAGCATTTT,CASTEFLGVGNQPQHF
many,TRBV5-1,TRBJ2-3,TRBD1,TGCGCCAGCAGCTCCGACAGGGCGGATACGCAGTATTTT,CASSSDRADTQYF
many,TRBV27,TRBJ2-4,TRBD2,TGTGCCAGCAGGGGACTAGCGGGAGAGAGGGGGTCCAAAAACATTCAGTACTTC,CASRGLAGERGSKNIQYF
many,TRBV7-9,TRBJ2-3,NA,TGTGCCAGCAGCTTCGGGTTACAGAGCCGCCACACAGATACGCAGTATTTT,CASSFGLQSRHTDTQYF
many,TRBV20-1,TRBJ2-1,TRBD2,TGCAGTGCTAGAGGGACTAGCGGGAGGGCCTCCTACAATGAGCAGTTCTTC,CSARGTSGRASYNEQFF
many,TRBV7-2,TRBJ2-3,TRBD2,TGTGCCAGCAGCCCAGTAGGACTAGCGGGAGGGACAGATACGCAGTATTTT,CASSPVGLAGGTDTQYF
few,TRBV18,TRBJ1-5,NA,TGTGCCAGCTCACCGCCGCTCAAGGATCAGCCCCAGCATTTT,CASSPPLKDQPQHF
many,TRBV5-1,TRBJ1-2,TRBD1,TGCGCCAGCAGCCCCGGACAGGGGGTAGTCTATGGCTACACCTTC,CASSPGQGVVYGYTF
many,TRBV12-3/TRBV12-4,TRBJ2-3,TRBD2,TGTGCCAGCAAGGAGGGCGGGGGTAGCGGGATATATACGCAGTATTTT,CASKEGGGSGIYTQYF
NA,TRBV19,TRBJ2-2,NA,TGTGCCACTGGGACTTTCAACACCGGGGAGCTGTTTTTT,CATGTFNTGELFF
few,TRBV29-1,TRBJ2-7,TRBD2,TGCAGCGTTGGATGGGGGGGGAGGTACGAGCAGTACTTC,CSVGWGGRYEQYF
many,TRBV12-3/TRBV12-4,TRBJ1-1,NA,TGTGCCAGCAGTTTAGTAGTTCTAAACACTGAAGCTTTCTTT,CASSLVVLNTEAFF
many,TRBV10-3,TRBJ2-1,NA,TGTGCCATCAGTGTTGGGCCCCCACCCTACAATGAGCAGTTCTTC,CAISVGPPPYNEQFF
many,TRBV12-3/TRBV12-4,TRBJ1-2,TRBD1,TGTGCCAGCCTAGGACAGGACTATGGCTACACCTTC,CASLGQDYGYTF
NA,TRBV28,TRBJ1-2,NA,TGTGCCAGCAGTTTTGGGACACCCAACTATGGCTACACCTTC,CASSFGTPNYGYTF
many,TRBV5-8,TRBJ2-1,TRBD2,TGTGCCAGCAGCTTAAGAGCTAGCGGGATCTTTGATGAGCAGTTCTTC,CASSLRASGIFDEQFF
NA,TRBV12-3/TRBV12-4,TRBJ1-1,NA,TGTGCCAGCATACCTTCGGTCCTGAACACTGAAGCTTTCTTT,CASIPSVLNTEAFF
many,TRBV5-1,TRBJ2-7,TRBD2,TGCGCCAGCAGCTCGTCACCGGGACTAGCGGGAGACGAGCAGTACTTC,CASSSSPGLAGDEQYF
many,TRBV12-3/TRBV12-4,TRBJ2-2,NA,TGTGCCAGCAGTGCCAGGTCCCGGTTAAACACCGGGGAGCTGTTTTTT,CASSARSRLNTGELFF
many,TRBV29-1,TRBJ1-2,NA,TGCAGCGTTGGGGCCAGGGGCACCTATGGCTACACCTTC,CSVGARGTYGYTF
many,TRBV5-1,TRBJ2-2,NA,TGCGCCAGCAGCTTATCAACAGGGAACACCGGGGAGCTGTTTTTT,CASSLSTGNTGELFF
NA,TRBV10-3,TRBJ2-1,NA,TGTGCCATCAGTGACGTGGAAGGGTGGGGTGAGCAGTTCTTC,CAISDVEGWGEQFF
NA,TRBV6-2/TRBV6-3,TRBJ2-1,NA,TGTGCCAGCAGTTACTCGATTTTAGGAGGGTTGAGCTCCTACAATGAGCAGTTCTTC,CASSYSILGGLSSYNEQFF
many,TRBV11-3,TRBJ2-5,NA,TGTGCCAGCAGCTTTGGGCCTTTGAACCAAGAGACCCAGTACTTC,CASSFGPLNQETQYF
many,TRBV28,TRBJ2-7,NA,TGTGCCAGCAGTTCCCTCCGGGCCGAGGTGAGGGAGCAGTACTTC,CASSSLRAEVREQYF
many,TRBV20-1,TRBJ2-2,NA,TGCAGTGCTGTTATTTCCAGGAGAGGCACCGGGGAGCTGTTTTTT,CSAVISRRGTGELFF
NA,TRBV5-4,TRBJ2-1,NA,TGTGCCAGCAGCGGGGGTGGGCCAAGGGTCAATGAGCAGTTCTTC,CASSGGGPRVNEQFF
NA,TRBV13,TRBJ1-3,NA,TGTGCCAGCAGCTTAATGATGGAGAGCTCTGGAAACACCATATATTTT,CASSLMMESSGNTIYF
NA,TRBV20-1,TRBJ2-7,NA,TGCAGTGCTAGCGGACCCAACAGAGGCCGGATCTACGAGCAGTACTTC,CSASGPNRGRIYEQYF
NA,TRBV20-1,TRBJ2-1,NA,TGCAGTGCCTTCGGGGGGGACAGGTCGGGGGAGCAGTTCTTC,CSAFGGDRSGEQFF
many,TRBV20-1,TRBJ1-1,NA,TGCAGTGCTAGAGATCTTGGGGGGCGAAGGACTGAAGCTTTCTTT,CSARDLGGRRTEAFF
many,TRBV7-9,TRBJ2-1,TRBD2,TGTGCCAGCAGCGTTCCCCGGGGGGTCTCTTACAATGAGCAGTTCTTC,CASSVPRGVSYNEQFF
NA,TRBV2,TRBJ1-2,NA,TGTGCCAGCATCCCTCCAGGAGTCTATGGCGACACCTTC,CASIPPGVYGDTF
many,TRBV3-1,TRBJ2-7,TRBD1,TGTGCCAGCAGCCAAGATTGGACAGGGGGGTACGAGCAGTACTTC,CASSQDWTGGYEQYF
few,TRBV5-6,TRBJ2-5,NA,TGTGCCAGCAGCTACCCCGGGACGGAGGAAGAGACCCAGTACTTC,CASSYPGTEEETQYF
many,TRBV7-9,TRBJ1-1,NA,TGTGCCAGCAGCTTACGGGACAAGAACACTGAAGCTTTCTTT,CASSLRDKNTEAFF
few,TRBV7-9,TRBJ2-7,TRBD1,TGTGCCAGCAGCCGAACCGGGACAGGCCAGGGGTACGAGCAGTACTTC,CASSRTGTGQGYEQYF
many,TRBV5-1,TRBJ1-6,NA,TGCGCCAGCAGCCGACAGATGGATTCACCCCTCCACTTT,CASSRQMDSPLHF
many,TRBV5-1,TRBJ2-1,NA,TGCGCCAGCAGCTTGGTTTCGAGGCGGGATGAGCAGTTCTTC,CASSLVSRRDEQFF
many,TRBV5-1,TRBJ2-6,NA,TGCGCCAGCAATCTACTGCCATCTGGGGCCAACGTCCTGACTTTC,CASNLLPSGANVLTF
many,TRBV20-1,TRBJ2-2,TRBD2,TGCAGTGCTAGGGTCCTAGCGGGAGGTCAAGCCGGGGAGCTGTTTTTT,CSARVLAGGQAGELFF
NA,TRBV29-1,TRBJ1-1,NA,TGCAGCGCCGAAGGGGTGTACACTGAAGCTTTCTTT,CSAEGVYTEAFF
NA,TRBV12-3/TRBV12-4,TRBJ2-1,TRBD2,TGTGCCACGACCCGTCTCGCGGGAGTCGTCGATGAGCAGTTCTTC,CATTRLAGVVDEQFF
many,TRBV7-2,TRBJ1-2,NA,TGTGCCAGCAGCTTAGCAGGGCGCGGCTACACCTTC,CASSLAGRGYTF
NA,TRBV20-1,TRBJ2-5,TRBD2,TGCAGTGCTACCGGTCAGGGACTAGCGGGAGAGACCCAGTACTTC,CSATGQGLAGETQYF
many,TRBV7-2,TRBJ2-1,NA,TGTGCCAGCAGCGAAGGCCCCTCCAATGAGCAGTTCTTC,CASSEGPSNEQFF
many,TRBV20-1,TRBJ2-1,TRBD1,TGCAGTGCTAGAGACCGGGACAGGGCCTACAATGAGCAGTTCTTC,CSARDRDRAYNEQFF
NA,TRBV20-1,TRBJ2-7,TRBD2,TGCAGTGCTAGAGATAGATCTAGCGGGAGCTCCGAGCAGTACTTC,CSARDRSSGSSEQYF